This passage covers 29 T cell receptor beta chains from one sample sequenced in a study of pediatric ulcerative colitis. Clones were read by immunoSEQ multiplex PCR, and TCRdb kept only the in-frame ones, dropping some. The table includes 30,000 or so clones, roughly four fifths detected once. The sequenced sample was blood. These receptors all come from a boy between 10 and 17 years old with severe ulcerative colitis.

The chain recombines TRBV13 with TRBJ2-1; D call uncertain. Per the germline V gene, CDR1 is PRHDT and CDR2 is FYEKMQ (reference sequence). V shed 2 bases and J shed 5 bases, with 10 bases lying between them. CDR3 length: 14 amino acids. CDR3: CASSLLKAHNEQFF. As DNA, the CDR3 is TGTGCCAGCAGCTTACTAAAGGCCCACAATGAGCAGTTCTTC. The full variable domain, its missing parts supplied by reference TRBV13 and TRBJ2-1, is AAGVIQSPRHLIKEKRETATLKCYPIPRHDTVYWYQQGPGQDPQFLISFYEKMQSDKGSIPDRFSAQQFSDYHSELNMSSLELGDSALYFCASSLLKAHNEQFFGPGTRLTVL.

V gene TRBV20-1 combines with J gene TRBJ1-2; unclear D gene. The CDR3 is 11 residues long. Between the trimmed V and J ends, which lost 0 bases and 3 bases, there was a span of 2 bases. The germline V gene encodes CDR1 DFQATT and CDR2 SNEGSKA (reference sequence). The CDR3 spells CSAREDYGYTF. CDR3 in DNA: TGCAGTGCTAGAGAGGACTATGGCTACACCTTC.

The chain joins TRBV27 to TRBJ1-6, with D possibly being TRBD1 (5 bases). Germline values: CDR1 MNHEY, CDR2 SMNVEV (reference sequence). CDR3 length: 16 residues. V was shortened by 3 bases and J by 4 bases, with 13 bases between the two germline ends. The CDR3 coding sequence is TGTGCCAGCAGTTTCTCCGGGGGATCTTATAATTCACCCCTCCACTTT. This encodes CASSFSGGSYNSPLHF.

V is TRBV7-9 and J is TRBJ1-1; possible D gene TRBD1, 6 bases. The V gene's germline CDR1 is SEHNR and CDR2 FQNEAQ (reference sequence). The CDR3 covers 14 residues. V was clipped by 3 bases and J by 3 bases, with 11 bases between them. The CDR3 DNA sequence: TGTGCCAGCAGCTTGGAACAGGGATACACTGAAGCTTTCTTT. This encodes CASSLEQGYTEAFF.

The rearrangement joins TRBV18 to TRBJ2-7; D not resolved. CDR1 is KGHSH, CDR2 LQKENI, per germline. V was clipped by 2 bases and J by 0 bases, with 8 bases between them. The CDR3 loop spans 14 amino acids. The CDR3 coding sequence is TGTGCCAGCTCACCAGCGCGAAGCTCCTACGAGCAGTACTTC. This encodes CASSPARSSYEQYF. The entire variable domain, with the rest obtained from reference TRBV18 and TRBJ2-7, is as follows: NAGVMQNPRHLVRRRGQEARLRCSPMKGHSHVYWYRQLPEEGLKFMVYLQKENIIDESGMPKERFSAEFPKEGPSILRIQQVVRGDSAAYFCASSPARSSYEQYFGPGTRLTVT.

The chain employs TRBV10-1 and TRBJ2-1; 14 bases align to TRBD2. The V and J ends lost 1 base and 0 bases, in that order; junction bases with no gene match: 5. The germline CDR1 and CDR2 sequences are WNHNN and SYGVQD (reference sequence). The CDR3 is 19 residues long. The CDR3 region has the DNA TGCGCCAGCAGTGAGTGGACTAGCGGGGGGAAGAGCTCCTACAATGAGCAGTTCTTC. Its protein product is CASSEWTSGGKSSYNEQFF.

The rearrangement joins TRBV9 to TRBJ2-3; 7 bases line up with TRBD2. Germline values: CDR1 SGDLS, CDR2 YYNGEE. This CDR3 contains 16 residues. V shed 1 base and J 2 bases; nucleotides not matched to a gene: 7. CDR3 protein: CASSVKGAGDTDTQYF. CDR3 DNA sequence: TGTGCCAGCAGCGTAAAAGGGGCGGGGGACACAGATACGCAGTATTTT.

The chain has TRBV2 and TRBJ2-7; tentative D call: TRBD1 (5 bases). Trimming stripped 5 bases from V and 0 bases from J, with 20 bases between. There are 17 residues in the CDR3. The V gene's germline CDR1 is SNHLY and CDR2 FYNNEI. The chain's CDR3 is CASSKNPTGVNSYEQYF. CDR3 DNA sequence: TGTGCCAGCAGTAAAAATCCTACAGGAGTAAACTCCTACGAGCAGTACTTC. Looking up the rest from reference TRBV2 and TRBJ2-7 gives the full variable domain: EPEVTQTPSHQVTQMGQEVILRCVPISNHLYFYWYRQILGQKVEFLVSFYNNEISEKSEIFDDQFSVERPDGSNFTLKIRSTKLEDSAMYFCASSKNPTGVNSYEQYFGPGTRLTVT.

The V call is TRBV13, the J call TRBJ1-2; D is unresolved. The length of the CDR3 is 13 residues. V lost 3 bases to trimming and J lost 8 bases, with 13 bases between them. Per the germline V gene, CDR1 is PRHDT and CDR2 is FYEKMQ (reference sequence). CDR3 nucleotide sequence: TGTGCCAGCAGCTTTCAGCGAGTTGGCGGCTACACCTTC. Amino acids: CASSFQRVGGYTF.

CDR3 protein: CASSSALGPNQPQHF. Written as DNA, the CDR3 is TGTGCCAGCAGCTCAGCTTTGGGGCCCAATCAGCCCCAGCATTTT. The chain employs TRBV7-9 and TRBJ1-5, with D maybe TRBD1 (5 bases). From germline, CDR1 is SEHNR and CDR2 FQNEAQ (reference sequence). This CDR3 spans 15 amino acids. The V end lost 4 bases, the J end lost 3 bases, and 13 bases lay between the germline ends.

The J gene is TRBJ1-1, the V gene TRBV29-1; a weak D match, TRBD1 (5 bases). In germline, CDR1 is SQVTM, CDR2 ANQGSEA. The CDR3 sequence is 12 residues long. V was clipped by 5 bases and J by 1 base, with 8 bases between them. This CDR3 reads CSVLGGNTEAFF. The CDR3 DNA reads TGCAGCGTTTTGGGGGGGAACACTGAAGCTTTCTTT.

The table lists this clone with a few counts. The chain carries TRBV7-9 and TRBJ1-1; TRBD1 aligns across 11 bases. The germline V gene has CDR1 SEHNR and CDR2 FQNEAQ (reference sequence). The V gene end was trimmed by 5 bases and the J gene end by 3 bases; junction bases not matched to a gene: 2. The CDR3 is made up of 14 amino acids. CDR3 region: CASSQGQGDTEAFF. Here the CDR3 DNA reads TGTGCCAGCAGCCAGGGACAGGGGGACACTGAAGCTTTCTTT.

The chain carries TRBV30 and TRBJ2-1; the match to TRBD1 covers 9 bases. Germline V gives CDR1 GTSNPN, CDR2 SVGIG (reference sequence). With V trimmed by 4 bases and J by 6 bases, 7 bases remained unmatched. This CDR3 has 14 amino acids. The CDR3 coding sequence is TGTGCCTGGATAAGGACAGGGGCCTTCAATGAGCAGTTCTTC. It is translated as CAWIRTGAFNEQFF.

The gene calls are TRBV11-2 and TRBJ1-2; D remains ambiguous. The CDR3 runs 16 residues. The germline V and J ends were trimmed by 5 bases and 2 bases, with 18 bases remaining between them. Germline values: CDR1 SGHAT, CDR2 FQNNGV. The CDR3 sequence is CASSRIDWEINYGYTF. In DNA form, the CDR3 reads TGTGCCAGCAGCCGAATAGACTGGGAGATAAACTATGGCTACACCTTC.

This clone appeared a single time. The genes are TRBV18 and TRBJ1-1; possible D gene TRBD1, 6 bases. The V end lost 4 bases, the J end lost 6 bases, and 12 bases lay between the germline ends. The CDR3 consists of 13 residues. Germline CDR1 is KGHSH and CDR2 is LQKENI. As DNA, the CDR3 is TGTGCCAGCTCACGAGTACAGGGCCCTGAAGCTTTCTTT. Its translation is CASSRVQGPEAFF.

The gene calls are TRBV4-1 and TRBJ2-2; 10 nucleotides align to TRBD2. After removal of 7 bases from V and 5 bases from J, the junction contained 7 bases not matched to a gene. The length of the CDR3 is 15 residues. The V gene's germline CDR1 is MGHRA and CDR2 YSYEKL. The CDR3 sequence is CASTLSGGMTGELFF. The CDR3 DNA reads TGCGCCAGCACTCTTAGCGGGGGGATGACCGGGGAGCTGTTTTTT.

The chain joins TRBV19 to TRBJ2-5; no firm D call. Trimming removed 3 bases from V and 3 bases from J, with 14 bases in between. Germline assignment: CDR1 LNHDA and CDR2 SQIVND (reference sequence). This CDR3 contains 15 residues. Here the CDR3 reads CASSMRLVRKETQYF. CDR3 nucleotide sequence: TGTGCCAGTAGTATGAGGCTAGTCAGAAAAGAGACCCAGTACTTC.

V usage is TRBV18 and J usage is TRBJ1-1; D gene uncertain. This CDR3 is 13 amino acids long. Germline V gene data show CDR1 as KGHSH and CDR2 as LQKENI. V was cut by 3 bases and J by 0 bases, with 5 bases left in between. The CDR3 bases are TGTGCCAGCTCACCCGGGTTGAACACTGAAGCTTTCTTT. Protein product: CASSPGLNTEAFF.

The rearrangement uses TRBV4-1 and TRBJ2-7, with 11 bases identical to TRBD2. The CDR3 loop spans 15 amino acids. Germline loops: CDR1 MGHRA, CDR2 YSYEKL. Trimming took 2 bases from V and 2 from J; bases not matched to a gene: 2. The CDR3 DNA reads TGCGCCAGCAGCCAACTAGCGGGGGGAACCTACGAGCAGTACTTC. The encoded protein is CASSQLAGGTYEQYF.

The rearrangement links TRBV7-2 to TRBJ2-5, with D uncertain. The germline V gene encodes CDR1 SGHTA and CDR2 FQGNSA. This CDR3 has 14 residues. Trimming stripped 2 bases from V and 4 bases from J, with 11 bases between. CDR3 region: CASSLFPGAETQYF. The CDR3 region has the DNA TGTGCCAGCAGCTTATTTCCAGGCGCAGAGACCCAGTACTTC.

The J gene is TRBJ2-1, the V gene TRBV5-1, with a possible D match to TRBD2 (5 bases). The CDR3 spans 15 residues. The ends were cut back, 0 bases at V and 4 bases at J, with 11 bases in the middle. Germline CDR1 and CDR2: SGHRS and YFSETQ. This CDR3 reads CASSLARAGYNEQFF. The CDR3 nucleotides are TGCGCCAGCAGCTTGGCCCGGGCGGGTTACAATGAGCAGTTCTTC. Full variable domain (outside the CDR3, taken from reference TRBV5-1 and TRBJ2-1): KAGVTQTPRYLIKTRGQQVTLSCSPISGHRSVSWYQQTPGQGLQFLFEYFSETQRNKGNFPGRFSGRQFSNSRSEMNVSTLELGDSALYLCASSLARAGYNEQFFGPGTRLTVL.

The chain has TRBV7-8 and TRBJ2-7, with 8 nucleotides matching TRBD1. The CDR3 spans 15 residues. V lost 5 bases, J lost 3 bases, and 9 bases stayed unmatched. Germline V gene sequence: CDR1 SGHVS, CDR2 FQNEAQ. The chain's CDR3 is CASSPHGQGHYEQYF. CDR3 bases: TGTGCCAGCAGCCCCCACGGACAGGGCCACTACGAGCAGTACTTC.

This chain uses TRBV30 with TRBJ2-7; 9 nucleotides align to TRBD1. J lost 3 bases, V lost 3 bases, and 3 bases had no gene match. The CDR3 runs to 13 residues. Germline lookup yields CDR1 GTSNPN and CDR2 SVGIG (reference sequence). CDR3 bases: TGTGCCTGGAGGGACAGGGGATTCTACGAGCAGTACTTC. Protein sequence: CAWRDRGFYEQYF. Full variable domain (outside the CDR3, taken from reference TRBV30 and TRBJ2-7): SQTIHQWPATLVQPVGSPLSLECTVEGTSNPNLYWYRQAAGRGLQLLFYSVGIGQISSEVPQNLSASRPQDRQFILSSKKLLLSDSGFYLCAWRDRGFYEQYFGPGTRLTVT.

The chain combines TRBV9 with TRBJ1-1; 8 bases agree with TRBD1. V lost 0 bases to trimming and J lost 3 bases; unmatched junction nucleotides: 7. There are 16 residues in the CDR3. Germline assignment: CDR1 SGDLS and CDR2 YYNGEE. The CDR3 reads CASSVGTGSFYTEAFF. As DNA, the CDR3 is TGTGCCAGCAGCGTAGGGACAGGGTCGTTTTACACTGAAGCTTTCTTT.

The chain uses TRBV27 and TRBJ2-7; D is undetermined. Trimming took off 0 bases at V and 0 bases at J, with 12 bases between the two ends. The CDR3 contains 16 residues. The germline CDR1 and CDR2 sequences are MNHEY and SMNVEV (reference sequence). In DNA, the CDR3 is TGTGCCAGCAGTTTATCGTGGCAGACCTCCTCCTACGAGCAGTACTTC. Protein sequence: CASSLSWQTSSYEQYF.

The CDR3 region is CASSTRLAPNTQYF. In DNA, the CDR3 is TGTGCCAGCAGCACCCGACTAGCTCCGAATACGCAGTATTTT. The chain recombines TRBV7-2 with TRBJ2-3, with 7 bases fitting TRBD2. V trimming: 5 bases; J trimming: 7 bases; junction bases outside the gene matches: 9. The V gene's germline CDR1 is SGHTA and CDR2 FQGNSA. This CDR3 has 14 amino acids.

The rearrangement links TRBV6-5 to TRBJ2-7; 7 bases match TRBD1. With 5 bases clipped from V and 0 bases from J, the junction kept 4 bases outside the gene matches. Germline V gene sequence: CDR1 MNHEY, CDR2 SVGAGI. The CDR3 loop spans 14 amino acids. In DNA form, the CDR3 reads TGTGCCAGCAGTCCAGGGGGAAGCTCCTACGAGCAGTACTTC. Amino acids: CASSPGGSSYEQYF.

V usage is TRBV4-3 and J usage is TRBJ2-7; D may correspond to TRBD1 or TRBD2 (5 bases each). V lost 1 base and J 5 bases, leaving 12 bases between the germline ends. The germline gives CDR1 LGHNA, CDR2 YSLEER. There are 14 residues in the CDR3. The CDR3 DNA follows: TGCGCCAGCAGCCAAGGGACGGGGCCCCACGAGCAGTACTTC. As protein: CASSQGTGPHEQYF.

This sequence joins TRBV6-6 and TRBJ1-5; 8 bases are a match to TRBD1. The CDR3 runs to 15 residues. Germline V CDR1 and CDR2: MNHNY, SVGAGI (reference sequence). Losses at the gene ends were 6 bases for V and 0 bases for J; bases not matched to a gene: 4. CDR3 sequence (DNA): TGTGCCAGCAGGGCGGACAGGGATAGCAATCAGCCCCAGCATTTT. This gives the protein CASRADRDSNQPQHF.